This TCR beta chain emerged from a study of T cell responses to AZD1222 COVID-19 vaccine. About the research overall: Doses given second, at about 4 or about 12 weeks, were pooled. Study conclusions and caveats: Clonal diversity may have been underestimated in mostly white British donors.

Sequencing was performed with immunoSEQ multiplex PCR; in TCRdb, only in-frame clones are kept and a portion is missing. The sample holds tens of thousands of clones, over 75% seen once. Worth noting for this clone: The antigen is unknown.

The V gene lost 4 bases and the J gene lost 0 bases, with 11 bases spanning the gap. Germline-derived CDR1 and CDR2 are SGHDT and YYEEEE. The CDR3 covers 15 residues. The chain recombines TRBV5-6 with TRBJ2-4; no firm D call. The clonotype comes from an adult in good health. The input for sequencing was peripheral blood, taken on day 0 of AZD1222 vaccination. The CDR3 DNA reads TGTGCCAGCAGCCCGACCGACGGAGCCAAAAACATTCAGTACTTC. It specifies CASSPTDGAKNIQYF.